This T cell receptor (beta chain) was identified during a study of blood T cell repertoires in COVID-19. Profiling relied on immunoSEQ multiplex PCR, and the TCRdb table lists in-frame clones only, not all of them. The sample consists of roughly 80,000 clones, roughly 79% of them appearing once. This clone appeared a few times. The CDR3 contains 15 residues. CDR1 GTSNPN and CDR2 SVGIG come from the germline V gene (reference sequence). V shed 3 bases and J 5 bases; nucleotides not matched to a gene: 10. The chain links TRBV30 to TRBJ2-7; 10 positions agree with TRBD1. The source is a man older than 75 with acute or convalescent COVID-19. Sequenced material: peripheral blood. The CDR3 nucleotides are TGTGCCTGGAGGAGGGGGACAGGGGATATGGACGAGCAGTACTTC. This gives the protein CAWRRGTGDMDEQYF.